One sample yielded the 16 T cell receptor beta chains listed below, sequenced in a study of CD8 T cells in Susac syndrome. Reverse transcription of roughly 0.5 to 1 ug RNA was carried out with random hexamers. TCRdb reanalysed the immunoSEQ multiplex PCR reads using MiXCR and keeps one entry per CDR3 protein. Here the sample spans 330,000 or so distinct CDR3 sequences, 70% to 90% being singletons. Sequencing input: CD8+ T cells from PBMCs. These TCRs come from a human donor with multiple sclerosis.

This chain links TRBV3-1 with TRBJ2-7; 8 nucleotides line up with TRBD2. The CDR3 runs to 15 residues. The J segment lost 2 bases and the V segment lost 1 base, leaving 4 bases of the junction unmatched. Germline V gene lookup returns CDR1 LGHDT and CDR2 YNNKEL (reference sequence). CDR3 amino acids: CASSQGIAGPYEQYF. CDR3 nucleotides: TGTGCCAGCAGCCAAGGAATAGCGGGGCCCTACGAGCAGTACTTC.

The gene calls are TRBV20-1 and TRBJ2-7, with 14 bases identical to TRBD2. There are 14 residues in the CDR3. V lost 4 bases, J lost 3 bases, and 2 bases stayed unmatched. Germline V gives CDR1 DFQATT, CDR2 SNEGSKA (reference sequence). In DNA form, the CDR3 reads TGCAGTGCTAAGGGACTAGCGGGGGACTACGAGCAGTACTTC. Encoded protein: CSAKGLAGDYEQYF.

V is TRBV7-8 and J is TRBJ1-1, with D possibly TRBD1 on 5 matching bases. Germline loops: CDR1 SGHVS, CDR2 FQNEAQ. V gave up 3 bases and J gave up 5 bases, with 10 bases separating them. CDR3 length: 13 amino acids. The CDR3 reads CASSLVGTTEAFF. In nucleotides, the CDR3 is TGTGCCAGCAGCTTGGTGGGGACTACTGAAGCTTTCTTT.

In DNA, the CDR3 is TGTGCCAGCAGCTCGACGGTACGCGAAGCTTTCTTT. This sequence encodes CASSSTVREAFF. The chain has TRBV7-8 and TRBJ1-1; D not certain. The CDR3 sequence is 12 residues long. V gave up 4 bases and J gave up 8 bases, with 11 bases separating them. The germline V gene encodes CDR1 SGHVS and CDR2 FQNEAQ.

This clonotype was seen more than once but under ten times. The chain employs TRBV19 and TRBJ2-7; 10 bases align to TRBD1. The ends lost 8 bases at V and 3 bases at J; junction bases unmatched: 1. CDR1 and CDR2 from the germline V gene are LNHDA and SQIVND (reference sequence). The CDR3 extends over 12 amino acids. CDR3 in amino acids: CASGQGGYEQYF. The CDR3 bases are TGTGCCAGTGGACAGGGGGGCTACGAGCAGTACTTC.

The J gene is TRBJ1-5, the V gene TRBV20-1; TRBD1 matches 8 bases. Looked up from germline, CDR1 is DFQATT and CDR2 is SNEGSKA (reference sequence). Trimming at V came to 3 bases and at J to 4 bases, leaving 8 bases not matched to a gene. CDR3 length: 15 residues. The CDR3 coding sequence is TGCAGTGCTAGCCCGGACAGGGACCCGAATCAGCCCCAGCATTTT. This translates into CSASPDRDPNQPQHF.

The chain links TRBV10-3 to TRBJ2-2, with 8 bases identical to TRBD2. V was clipped by 10 bases and J by 5 bases; unmatched bases: 0. Germline CDR1 and CDR2: ENHRY and SYGVKD. The CDR3 runs 11 residues. CDR3 region: CATGGTGELFF. The CDR3 DNA reads as TGTGCCACGGGGGGGACCGGGGAGCTGTTTTTT.

The chain is built from TRBV7-9 and TRBJ2-7, with 7 bases fitting TRBD1. Germline V gene lookup returns CDR1 SEHNR and CDR2 FQNEAQ (reference sequence). The CDR3 length is 12 residues. J lost 3 bases, V lost 6 bases, and 2 bases had no gene match. The CDR3 region is CASRRDSYEQYF. Here the CDR3 DNA reads TGTGCCAGCAGACGGGACAGCTACGAGCAGTACTTC.

The rearrangement uses TRBV28 and TRBJ2-2, with 8 bases that match TRBD2. The V and J ends lost 7 bases and 4 bases, in that order; junction bases with no gene match: 11. This CDR3 comprises 16 residues. Germline values: CDR1 MDHEN, CDR2 SYDVKM. CDR3 sequence reads: CASKPLELAGTGELFF. The CDR3 nucleotides are TGTGCCAGCAAACCGTTGGAGCTAGCGGGCACCGGGGAGCTGTTTTTT.

The J gene is TRBJ1-1, the V gene TRBV7-8; 7 positions agree with TRBD1. Germline V gives CDR1 SGHVS, CDR2 FQNEAQ. The J segment lost 1 base and the V segment lost 5 bases, leaving 10 bases of the junction unmatched. The CDR3 is 16 amino acids. This CDR3 is CASSPLPTGTNTEAFF. CDR3 DNA: TGTGCCAGCAGCCCCCTCCCGACAGGGACGAACACTGAAGCTTTCTTT. Full variable domain (rest looked up from reference TRBV7-8 and TRBJ1-1): GAGVSQSPRYKVAKRGQDVALRCDPISGHVSLFWYQQALGQGPEFLTYFQNEAQLDKSGLPSDRFFAERPEGSVSTLKIQRTQQEDSAVYLCASSPLPTGTNTEAFFGQGTRLTVV.

The CDR3, as DNA: TGTGCCAGCCGCTACCGGGACAACTACGAGCAGTACTTC. This codes for CASRYRDNYEQYF. J is TRBJ2-7 and V is TRBV27; possibly TRBD1 for D (6 bases). Germline V gene data show CDR1 as MNHEY and CDR2 as SMNVEV (reference sequence). Trimming pared 8 bases from V and 3 bases from J, leaving 14 bases between. This CDR3 comprises 13 residues.

This clonotype was observed a single time. The rearrangement uses TRBV28 and TRBJ1-2; D unclear. CDR1 MDHEN and CDR2 SYDVKM come from the germline V gene. This CDR3 has 13 residues. The V and J ends lost 4 bases and 3 bases respectively, with 9 bases between them. The CDR3 protein is CASSSGWDYGYTF. Written as DNA, the CDR3 is TGTGCCAGCAGTTCGGGGTGGGACTATGGCTACACCTTC.

The V call is TRBV6-5, the J call TRBJ2-1; no firm D call. V dropped 7 bases and J dropped 7 bases, with 8 bases sitting between them. Looked up from germline, CDR1 is MNHEY and CDR2 is SVGAGI. The CDR3 covers 11 residues. This CDR3 is CASTWANEQFF. DNA for the CDR3: TGTGCCAGCACCTGGGCGAATGAGCAGTTCTTC.

The J gene is TRBJ1-5, the V gene TRBV28, with TRBD1 identical over 11 bases. CDR1 and CDR2 (germline): MDHEN, SYDVKM. The CDR3 sequence is 18 residues long. V lost 8 bases and J lost 4; bases outside the gene matches: 16. The CDR3 spells CASALRTGQGGTNQPQHF. DNA for the CDR3: TGTGCCAGCGCCCTAAGAACGGGACAGGGGGGAACTAATCAGCCCCAGCATTTT.

The chain has TRBV15 and TRBJ2-7; 12 positions agree with TRBD1. Germline V gives CDR1 LNHNV, CDR2 YYDKDF (reference sequence). Losses at the gene ends were 3 bases for V and 5 bases for J; bases not matched to a gene: 8. The CDR3 has 16 residues. CDR3 nucleotides: TGTGCCACCAGCAGTACCCCGGGACAGGGGGCTGACGAGCAGTACTTC. Amino acid sequence: CATSSTPGQGADEQYF.

CDR3 protein: CASAGGTDGATNEKLFF. CDR3 DNA sequence: TGTGCCAGCGCAGGAGGAACGGACGGAGCAACTAATGAAAAACTGTTTTTT. This chain connects TRBV3-1 to TRBJ1-4; D uncertain. CDR1 and CDR2 (germline): LGHDT, YNNKEL (reference sequence). The CDR3 has 17 amino acids. Trimming removed 8 bases from V and 0 bases from J, with 19 bases in between.